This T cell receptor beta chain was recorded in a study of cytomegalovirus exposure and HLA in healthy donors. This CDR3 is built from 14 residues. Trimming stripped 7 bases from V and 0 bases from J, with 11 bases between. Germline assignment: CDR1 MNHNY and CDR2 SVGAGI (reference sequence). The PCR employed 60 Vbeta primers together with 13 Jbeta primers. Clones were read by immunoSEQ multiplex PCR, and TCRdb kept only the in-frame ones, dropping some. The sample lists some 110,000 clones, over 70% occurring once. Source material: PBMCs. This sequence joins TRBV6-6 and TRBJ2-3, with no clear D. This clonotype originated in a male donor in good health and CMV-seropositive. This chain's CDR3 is CASTPGSSTDTQYF. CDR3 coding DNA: TGTGCCAGCACCCCAGGTTCTAGCACAGATACGCAGTATTTT.